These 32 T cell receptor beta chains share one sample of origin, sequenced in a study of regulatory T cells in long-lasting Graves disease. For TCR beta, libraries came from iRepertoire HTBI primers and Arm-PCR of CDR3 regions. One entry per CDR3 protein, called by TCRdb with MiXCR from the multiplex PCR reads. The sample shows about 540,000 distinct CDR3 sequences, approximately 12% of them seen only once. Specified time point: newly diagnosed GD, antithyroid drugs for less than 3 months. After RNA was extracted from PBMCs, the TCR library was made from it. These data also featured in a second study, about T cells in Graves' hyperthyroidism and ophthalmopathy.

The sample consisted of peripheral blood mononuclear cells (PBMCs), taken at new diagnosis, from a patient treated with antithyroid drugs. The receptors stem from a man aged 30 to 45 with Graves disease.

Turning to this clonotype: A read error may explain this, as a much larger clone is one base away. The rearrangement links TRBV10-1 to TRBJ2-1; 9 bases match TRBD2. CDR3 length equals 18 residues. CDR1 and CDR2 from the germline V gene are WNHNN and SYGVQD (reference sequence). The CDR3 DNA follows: TGTGCCAGCACCCCTTTTGAGGGTAGCGGGAGTATCTACAGTGAGCAGTTCTTC. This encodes CASTPFEGSGSIYSEQFF.

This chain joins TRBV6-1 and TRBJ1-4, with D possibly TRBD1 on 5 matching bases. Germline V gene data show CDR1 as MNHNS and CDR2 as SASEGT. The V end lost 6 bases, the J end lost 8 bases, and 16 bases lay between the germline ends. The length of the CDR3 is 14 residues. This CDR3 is CASRGGTPREKLFF. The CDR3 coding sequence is TGTGCCAGCAGGGGGGGGACCCCTCGGGAAAAACTGTTTTTT.

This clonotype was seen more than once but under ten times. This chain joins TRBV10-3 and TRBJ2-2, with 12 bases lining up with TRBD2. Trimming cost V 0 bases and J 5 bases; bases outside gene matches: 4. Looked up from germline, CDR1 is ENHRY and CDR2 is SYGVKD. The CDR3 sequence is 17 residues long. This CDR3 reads CAISESPTSGRTGELFF. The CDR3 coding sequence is TGTGCCATCAGTGAGTCGCCGACTAGCGGGAGAACCGGGGAGCTGTTTTTT.

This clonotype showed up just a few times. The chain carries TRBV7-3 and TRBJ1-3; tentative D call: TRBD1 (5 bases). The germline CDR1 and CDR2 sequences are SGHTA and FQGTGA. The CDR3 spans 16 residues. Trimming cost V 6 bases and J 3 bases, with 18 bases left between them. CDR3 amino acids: CASSHLRGGLGNTIYF. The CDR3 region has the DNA TGTGCCAGCAGTCATTTACGTGGGGGTCTTGGAAACACCATATATTTT.

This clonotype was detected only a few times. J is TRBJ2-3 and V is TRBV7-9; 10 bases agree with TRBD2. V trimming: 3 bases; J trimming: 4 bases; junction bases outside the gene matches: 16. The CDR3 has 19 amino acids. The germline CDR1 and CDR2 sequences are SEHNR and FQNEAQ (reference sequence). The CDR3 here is CASSFSPSGSRVWADTQYF. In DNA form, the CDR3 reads TGTGCCAGCAGCTTTAGCCCTAGCGGGAGTAGAGTGTGGGCAGATACGCAGTATTTT. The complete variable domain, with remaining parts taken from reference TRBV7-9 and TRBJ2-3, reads DTGVSQNPRHKITKRGQNVTFRCDPISEHNRLYWYRQTLGQGPEFLTYFQNEAQLEKSRLLSDRFSAERPKGSFSTLEIQRTEQGDSAMYLCASSFSPSGSRVWADTQYFGPGTRLTVL.

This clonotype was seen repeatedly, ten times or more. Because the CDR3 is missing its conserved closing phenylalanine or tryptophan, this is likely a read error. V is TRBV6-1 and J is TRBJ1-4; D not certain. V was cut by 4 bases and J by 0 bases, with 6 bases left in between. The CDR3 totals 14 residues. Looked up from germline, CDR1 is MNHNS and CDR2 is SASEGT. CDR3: CASSGPATNEKLFS. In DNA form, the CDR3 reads TGTGCCAGCAGTGGGCCCGCAACTAATGAAAAACTGTTTTCT.

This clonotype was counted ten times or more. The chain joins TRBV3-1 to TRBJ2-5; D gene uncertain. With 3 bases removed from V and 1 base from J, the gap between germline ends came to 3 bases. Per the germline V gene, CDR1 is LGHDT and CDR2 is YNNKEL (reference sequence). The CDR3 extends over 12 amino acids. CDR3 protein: CASSHPQETQYF. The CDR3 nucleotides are TGTGCCAGCAGCCACCCCCAAGAGACCCAGTACTTC.

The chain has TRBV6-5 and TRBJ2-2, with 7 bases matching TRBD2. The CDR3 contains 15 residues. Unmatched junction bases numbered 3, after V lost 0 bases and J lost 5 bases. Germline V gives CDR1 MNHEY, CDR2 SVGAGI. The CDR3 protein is CASSYSAGVTGELFF. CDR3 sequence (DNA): TGTGCCAGCAGTTACTCCGCGGGAGTGACCGGGGAGCTGTTTTTT.

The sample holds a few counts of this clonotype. The CDR3 nucleotides read TGTGCCATCAGTGAGACCTATACAAGCGGGACTAGGAGAGAGACCCAGTACTTC. Its translation is CAISETYTSGTRRETQYF. The chain recombines TRBV10-3 with TRBJ2-5; 8 nucleotides match TRBD2. Unmatched junction bases numbered 15, after V lost 2 bases and J lost 4 bases. CDR1 is ENHRY, CDR2 SYGVKD, per germline. This CDR3 has 18 residues.

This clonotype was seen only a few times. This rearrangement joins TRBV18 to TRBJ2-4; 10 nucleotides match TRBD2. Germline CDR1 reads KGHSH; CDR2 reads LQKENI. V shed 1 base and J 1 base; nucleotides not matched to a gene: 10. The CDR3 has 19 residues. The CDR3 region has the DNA TGTGCCAGCTCACCACGGGTTAGCGGGAGGAGGATGGCCAAAAACATTCAGTACTTC. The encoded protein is CASSPRVSGRRMAKNIQYF.

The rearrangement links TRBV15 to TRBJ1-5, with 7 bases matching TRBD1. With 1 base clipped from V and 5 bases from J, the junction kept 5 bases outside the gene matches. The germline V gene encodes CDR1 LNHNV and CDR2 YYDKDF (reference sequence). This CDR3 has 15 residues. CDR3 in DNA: TGTGCCACCAGCAGAGTCAGACAGGGTGATCAGCCCCAGCATTTT. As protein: CATSRVRQGDQPQHF.

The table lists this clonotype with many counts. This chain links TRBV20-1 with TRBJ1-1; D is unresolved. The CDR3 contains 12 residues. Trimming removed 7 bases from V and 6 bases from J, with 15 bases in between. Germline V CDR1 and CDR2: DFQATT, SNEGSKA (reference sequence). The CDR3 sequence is CSGPGDGAEAFF. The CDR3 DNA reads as TGCAGTGGCCCGGGTGACGGCGCTGAAGCTTTCTTT.

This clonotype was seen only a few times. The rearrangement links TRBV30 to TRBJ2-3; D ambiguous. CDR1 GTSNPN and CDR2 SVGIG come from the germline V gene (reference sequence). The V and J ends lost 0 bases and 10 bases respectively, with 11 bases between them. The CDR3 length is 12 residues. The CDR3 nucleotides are TGTGCCTGGAGTGTAGGGCCGGGCGCGCAGTATTTT. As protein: CAWSVGPGAQYF.

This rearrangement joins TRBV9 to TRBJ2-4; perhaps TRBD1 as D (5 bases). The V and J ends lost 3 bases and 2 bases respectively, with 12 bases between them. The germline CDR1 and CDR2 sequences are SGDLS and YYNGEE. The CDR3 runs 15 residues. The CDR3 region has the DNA TGTGCCAGCAGCGCCCCAGGGTTATCCAAAAACATTCAGTACTTC. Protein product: CASSAPGLSKNIQYF. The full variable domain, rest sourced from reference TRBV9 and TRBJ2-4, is DSGVTQTPKHLITATGQRVTLRCSPRSGDLSVYWYQQSLDQGLQFLIQYYNGEERAKGNILERFSAQQFPDLHSELNLSSLELGDSALYFCASSAPGLSKNIQYFGAGTRLSVL.

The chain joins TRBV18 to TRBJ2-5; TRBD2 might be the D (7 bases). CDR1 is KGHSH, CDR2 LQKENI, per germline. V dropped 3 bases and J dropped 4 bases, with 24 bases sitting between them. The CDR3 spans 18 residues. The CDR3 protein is CASSPGGLFGKEGETQYF. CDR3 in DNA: TGTGCCAGCTCACCGGGGGGGCTGTTCGGCAAGGAAGGAGAGACCCAGTACTTC.

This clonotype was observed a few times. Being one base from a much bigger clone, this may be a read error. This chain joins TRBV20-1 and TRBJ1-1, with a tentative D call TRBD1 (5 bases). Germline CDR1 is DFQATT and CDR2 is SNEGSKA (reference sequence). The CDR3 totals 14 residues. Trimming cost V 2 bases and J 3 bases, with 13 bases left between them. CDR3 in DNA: TGCAGTGCTAGACTGGGGGGAGGGGACACTGAAGCTTTCTTT. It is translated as CSARLGGGDTEAFF.

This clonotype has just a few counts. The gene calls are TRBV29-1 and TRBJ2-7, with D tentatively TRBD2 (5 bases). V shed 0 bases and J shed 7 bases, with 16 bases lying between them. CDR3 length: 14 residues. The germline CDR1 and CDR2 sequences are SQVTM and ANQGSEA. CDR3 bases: TGCAGCGTTGAAGATTTGAACCTTTCGGGGGAGCAGTACTTC. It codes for CSVEDLNLSGEQYF.

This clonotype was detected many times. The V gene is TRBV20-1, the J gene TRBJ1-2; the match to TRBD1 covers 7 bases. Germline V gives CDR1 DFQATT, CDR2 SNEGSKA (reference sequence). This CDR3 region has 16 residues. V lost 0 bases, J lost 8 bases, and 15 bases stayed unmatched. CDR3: CSARDLDRIAAEGYTF. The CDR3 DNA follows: TGCAGTGCTAGAGACCTGGACAGGATCGCTGCGGAAGGCTACACCTTC.

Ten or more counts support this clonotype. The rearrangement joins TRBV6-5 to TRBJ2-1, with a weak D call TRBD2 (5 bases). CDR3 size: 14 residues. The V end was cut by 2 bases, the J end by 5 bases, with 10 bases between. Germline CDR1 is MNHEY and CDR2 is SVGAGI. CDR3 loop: CASSYRRGNNEQFF. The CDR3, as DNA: TGTGCCAGCAGTTACCGCCGGGGAAACAATGAGCAGTTCTTC.

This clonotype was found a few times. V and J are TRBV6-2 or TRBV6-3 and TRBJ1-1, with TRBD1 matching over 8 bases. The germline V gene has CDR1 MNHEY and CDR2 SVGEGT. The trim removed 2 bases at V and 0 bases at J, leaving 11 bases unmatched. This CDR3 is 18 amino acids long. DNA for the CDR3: TGTGCCAGCAGTTACCCGGGATGGACAGGGACTATGAACACTGAAGCTTTCTTT. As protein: CASSYPGWTGTMNTEAFF.

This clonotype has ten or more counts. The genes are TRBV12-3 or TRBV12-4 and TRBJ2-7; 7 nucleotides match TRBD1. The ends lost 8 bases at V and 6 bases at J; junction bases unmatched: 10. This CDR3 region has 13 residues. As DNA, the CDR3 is TGTGCCAGCGGCGTGAACAGGGGAAGCGAGCAGTACTTC. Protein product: CASGVNRGSEQYF.

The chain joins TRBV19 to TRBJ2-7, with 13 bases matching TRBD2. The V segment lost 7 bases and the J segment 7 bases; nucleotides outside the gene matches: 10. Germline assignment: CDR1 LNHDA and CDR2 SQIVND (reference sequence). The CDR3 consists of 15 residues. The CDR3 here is CASNEGTSGTREQYF. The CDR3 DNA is TGTGCCAGTAATGAGGGGACTAGCGGGACAAGGGAGCAGTACTTC.

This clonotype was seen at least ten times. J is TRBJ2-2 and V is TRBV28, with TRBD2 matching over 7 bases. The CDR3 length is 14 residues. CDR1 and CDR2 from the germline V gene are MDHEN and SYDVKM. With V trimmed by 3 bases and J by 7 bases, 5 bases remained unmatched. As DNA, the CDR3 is TGTGCCAGCAGTTTGGCGGGAGTCGGCGGGGAGCTGTTTTTT. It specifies CASSLAGVGGELFF.

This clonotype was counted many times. The CDR3 sequence is CASSELSLRQGWNQPQHF. CDR3 coding DNA: TGTGCCAGCAGTGAGCTATCCTTGAGACAGGGATGGAATCAGCCCCAGCATTTT. The chain is built from TRBV6-2 or TRBV6-3 and TRBJ1-5, with 7 positions matching TRBD1. Germline V CDR1 and CDR2: MNHEY, SVGEGT. This CDR3 has 18 amino acids. V lost 5 bases, J lost 4 bases, and 17 bases stayed unmatched.

The CDR3 protein is CASSQGVATDTQYF. CDR3 nucleotides: TGTGCCAGCAGCCAAGGAGTAGCTACAGATACGCAGTATTTT. The V and J genes are TRBV3-1 and TRBJ2-3; D not certain. Trimming cost V 1 base and J 3 bases, with 8 bases left between them. The CDR3 loop spans 14 amino acids. The germline gives CDR1 LGHDT, CDR2 YNNKEL (reference sequence).

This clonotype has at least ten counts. The CDR3 region is CASSFLGGQYEQYF. In DNA form, the CDR3 reads TGTGCCAGCAGTTTCTTGGGGGGGCAATACGAGCAGTACTTC. The chain couples TRBV28 to TRBJ2-7; weak D call: TRBD2 (7 bases). Germline values: CDR1 MDHEN, CDR2 SYDVKM. Between the trimmed V and J ends, which lost 3 bases and 4 bases, there was a span of 13 bases. The CDR3 is made up of 14 amino acids.

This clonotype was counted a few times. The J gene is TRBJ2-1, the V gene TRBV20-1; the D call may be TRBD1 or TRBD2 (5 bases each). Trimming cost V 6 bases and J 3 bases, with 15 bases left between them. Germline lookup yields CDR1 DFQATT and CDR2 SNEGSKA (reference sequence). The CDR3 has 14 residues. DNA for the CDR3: TGCAGTGCCAAACCGGGACCACTCTACAATGAGCAGTTCTTC. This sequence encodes CSAKPGPLYNEQFF.

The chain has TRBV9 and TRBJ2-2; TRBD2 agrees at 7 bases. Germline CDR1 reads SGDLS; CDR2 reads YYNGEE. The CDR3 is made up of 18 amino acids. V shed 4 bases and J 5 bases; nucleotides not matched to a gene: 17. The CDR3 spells CASSPDVGAGEGTGELFF. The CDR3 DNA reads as TGTGCCAGCAGCCCTGATGTCGGGGCGGGAGAGGGGACCGGGGAGCTGTTTTTT.

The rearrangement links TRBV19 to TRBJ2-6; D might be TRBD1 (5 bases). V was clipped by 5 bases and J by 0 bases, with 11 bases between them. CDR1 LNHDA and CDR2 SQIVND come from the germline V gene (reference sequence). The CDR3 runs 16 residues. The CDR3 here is CASSGHRSSGANVLTF. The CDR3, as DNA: TGTGCCAGTAGTGGCCACAGGAGCTCTGGGGCCAACGTCCTGACTTTC.

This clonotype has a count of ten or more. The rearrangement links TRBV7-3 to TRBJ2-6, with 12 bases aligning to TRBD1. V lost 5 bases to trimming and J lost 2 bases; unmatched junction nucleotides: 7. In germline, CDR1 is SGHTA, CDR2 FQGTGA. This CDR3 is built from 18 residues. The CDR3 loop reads CASSLRGTGGAGANVLTF. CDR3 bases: TGTGCCAGCAGCCTCCGCGGGACAGGGGGCGCTGGGGCCAACGTCCTGACTTTC. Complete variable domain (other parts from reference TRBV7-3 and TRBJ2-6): GAGVSQTPSNKVTEKGKYVELRCDPISGHTALYWYRQSLGQGPEFLIYFQGTGAADDSGLPNDRFFAVRPEGSVSTLKIQRTERGDSAVYLCASSLRGTGGAGANVLTFGAGSRLTVL.

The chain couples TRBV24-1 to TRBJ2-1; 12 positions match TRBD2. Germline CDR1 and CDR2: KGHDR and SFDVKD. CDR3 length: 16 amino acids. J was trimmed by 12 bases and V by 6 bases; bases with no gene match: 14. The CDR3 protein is CATSSLTSGSPGVQFF. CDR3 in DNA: TGTGCCACCAGTTCTTTGACTAGCGGGAGCCCCGGGGTGCAGTTCTTC.

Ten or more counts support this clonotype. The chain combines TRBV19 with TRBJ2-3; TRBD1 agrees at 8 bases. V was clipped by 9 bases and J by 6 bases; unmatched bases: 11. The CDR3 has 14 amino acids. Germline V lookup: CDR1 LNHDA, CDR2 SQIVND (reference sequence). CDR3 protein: CASKDRGPSDTQYF. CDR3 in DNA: TGTGCCAGCAAAGACAGGGGCCCCTCCGATACGCAGTATTTT.